This T cell receptor beta chain was found in a study of CD8 T cells in Susac syndrome. Blood CD8+ and CD4+ T cells underwent high-throughput TCR beta sequencing. CDR1 SGHAT and CDR2 FQNNGV come from the germline V gene. Trimming took off 5 bases at V and 4 bases at J, with 8 bases between the two ends. The CDR3 totals 12 residues. As regards this clonotype: Its specificity is unknown.

Overall study findings and caveats: The authors acknowledged that the study's TCR sequencing and HLA analysis involved relatively few individuals.

RNA amounts of about 0.5 to 1 ug underwent reverse transcription with random hexamers. Amplification of TCR beta CDR3 spanned 54 Vbeta and 13 Jbeta via immunoSEQ multiplex PCR. TCRdb reanalysed the immunoSEQ multiplex PCR reads using MiXCR and keeps one entry per CDR3 protein. Of 160,000 or so distinct CDR3 sequences in the sample, around 94% were seen once. Sequencing was performed on CD4+ T cells from PBMCs. V is TRBV11-2 and J is TRBJ2-5; D might be TRBD1 (5 bases). The receptor comes from a human donor with multiple sclerosis. CDR3 DNA: TGTGCCAGCAGCGGGGCCGGAGAGACCCAGTACTTC. Amino acid sequence: CASSGAGETQYF.